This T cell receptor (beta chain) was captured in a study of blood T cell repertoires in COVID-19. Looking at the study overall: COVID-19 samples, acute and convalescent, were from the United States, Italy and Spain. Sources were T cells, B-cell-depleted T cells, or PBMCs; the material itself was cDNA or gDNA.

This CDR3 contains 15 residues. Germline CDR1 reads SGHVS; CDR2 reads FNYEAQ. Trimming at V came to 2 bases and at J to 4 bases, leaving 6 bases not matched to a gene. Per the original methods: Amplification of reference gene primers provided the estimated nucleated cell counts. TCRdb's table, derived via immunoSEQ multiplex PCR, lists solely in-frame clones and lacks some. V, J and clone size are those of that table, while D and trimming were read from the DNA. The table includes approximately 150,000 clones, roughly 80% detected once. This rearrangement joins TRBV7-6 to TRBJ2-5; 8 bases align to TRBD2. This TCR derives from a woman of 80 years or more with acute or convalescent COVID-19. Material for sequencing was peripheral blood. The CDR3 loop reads CASSLTGGPAETQYF. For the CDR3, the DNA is TGTGCCAGCAGCTTAACGGGAGGGCCGGCAGAGACCCAGTACTTC.